This T cell receptor beta chain was identified during a study of blood T cell repertoires in COVID-19. The CDR3 spans 18 residues. CDR1 is WSHSY and CDR2 is SAAADI in the germline V gene. J lost 10 bases, V lost 0 bases, and 19 bases had no gene match. Recruits, aged 18 to 89 years, lived in 25 or so US areas. Among Cohort 3 donors, those recovered had two negative PCRs, clearance, or symptom resolution. Original processing notes: Amplified reference gene primers provided the basis for estimating nucleated cell counts. TCRdb's copy holds only in-frame clones and misses some; the assay was immunoSEQ multiplex PCR. Clone size and the V and J calls come from that table; the DNA yielded D and trimming. The data contain about 310,000 clones, over 75% of them seen just once; the ten biggest clones take up around a tenth.

The sequenced sample was PBMCs or T cells enriched from blood (not recorded which). The sequence was collected from a woman in her forties who had recovered from COVID-19. This chain uses TRBV10-2 with TRBJ1-1; 8 positions agree with TRBD1. The DNA of the CDR3 is TGCGCCAGCAGTGAGTCGAACCGGAAGGCAGGGGGCCGGGGAAGAGCTTTCTTT. This gives the protein CASSESNRKAGGRGRAFF.